This T cell receptor beta chain came from a study of blood T cell repertoires in COVID-19. Background on the study: Both acute and convalescent COVID-19 samples were obtained from the United States, Italy and Spain. PBMCs, B-cell-depleted T cells, or T cells were the source of the cDNA or gDNA that made up the material.

Trimming took 5 bases from V and 4 from J, leaving 18 bases between them. Germline CDR1 is SEHNR and CDR2 is FQNEAQ (reference sequence). CDR3 size: 16 residues. The assay was immunoSEQ multiplex PCR, and TCRdb's table has in-frame clones only and misses some. The sample shows about 180,000 clones, roughly 87% of them seen only once. The chain employs TRBV7-9 and TRBJ2-4; D unresolved. The sequenced sample was peripheral blood. The receptor's source is a woman in her 70s with COVID-19, enrolled during active disease. CDR3 loop: CASSATPLGEKNIQYF. Here the CDR3 DNA reads TGTGCCAGCAGCGCTACTCCTCTGGGCGAAAAAAACATTCAGTACTTC.